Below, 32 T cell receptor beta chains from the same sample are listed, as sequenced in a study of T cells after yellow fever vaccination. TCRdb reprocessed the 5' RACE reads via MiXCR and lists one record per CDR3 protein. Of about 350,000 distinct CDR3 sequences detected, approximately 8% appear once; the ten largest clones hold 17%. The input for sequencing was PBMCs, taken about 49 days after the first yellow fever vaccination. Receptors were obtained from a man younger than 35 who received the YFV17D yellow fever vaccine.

The CDR3 reads CASSPGGDSETQYF. CDR3 DNA: TGTGCCAGCAGCCCCGGGGGGGATTCTGAGACCCAGTACTTC. The rearrangement links TRBV6-1 to TRBJ2-5, with 8 bases aligning to TRBD2. With V trimmed by 6 bases and J by 5 bases, 8 bases remained unmatched. The CDR3 sequence is 14 residues long. In germline, CDR1 is MNHNS, CDR2 SASEGT.

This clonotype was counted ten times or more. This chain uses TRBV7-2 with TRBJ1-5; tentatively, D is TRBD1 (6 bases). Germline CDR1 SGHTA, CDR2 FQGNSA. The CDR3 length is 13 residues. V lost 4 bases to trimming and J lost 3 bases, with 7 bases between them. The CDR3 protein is CASSSGDNQPQHF. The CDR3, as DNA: TGTGCCAGCAGCTCAGGGGACAATCAGCCCCAGCATTTT.

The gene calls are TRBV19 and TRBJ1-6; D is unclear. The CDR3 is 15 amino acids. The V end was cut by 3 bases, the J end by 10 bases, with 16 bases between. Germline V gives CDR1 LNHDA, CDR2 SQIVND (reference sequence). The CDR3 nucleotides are TGTGCCAGTAGTATGACGGGCTCCATAGAATCACCCCTCCACTTT. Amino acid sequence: CASSMTGSIESPLHF.

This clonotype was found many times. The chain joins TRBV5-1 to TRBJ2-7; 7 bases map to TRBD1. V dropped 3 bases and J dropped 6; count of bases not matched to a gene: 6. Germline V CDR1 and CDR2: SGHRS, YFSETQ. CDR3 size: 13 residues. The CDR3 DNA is TGCGCCAGCAGCTACCAGACAGGGATCGAGCAGTACTTC. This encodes CASSYQTGIEQYF.

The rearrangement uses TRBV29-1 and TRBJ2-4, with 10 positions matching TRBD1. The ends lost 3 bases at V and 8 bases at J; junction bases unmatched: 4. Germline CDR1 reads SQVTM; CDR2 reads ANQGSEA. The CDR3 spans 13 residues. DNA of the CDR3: TGCAGCGTTGAGACAGGGGGCGGGGACATTCAGTACTTC. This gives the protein CSVETGGGDIQYF.

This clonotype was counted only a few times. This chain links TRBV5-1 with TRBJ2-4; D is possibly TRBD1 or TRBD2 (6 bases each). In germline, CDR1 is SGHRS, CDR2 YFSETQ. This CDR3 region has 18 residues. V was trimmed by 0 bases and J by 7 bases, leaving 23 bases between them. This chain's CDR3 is CASSLAFGGPSSGNIQYF. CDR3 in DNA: TGCGCCAGCAGCTTGGCCTTCGGGGGCCCCAGCTCAGGGAACATTCAGTACTTC.

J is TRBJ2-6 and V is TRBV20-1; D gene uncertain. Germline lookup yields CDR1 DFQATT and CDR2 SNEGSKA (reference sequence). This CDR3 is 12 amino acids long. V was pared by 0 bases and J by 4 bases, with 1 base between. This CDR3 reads CSAREGANVLTF. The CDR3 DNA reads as TGCAGTGCTAGAGAAGGGGCCAACGTCCTGACTTTC.

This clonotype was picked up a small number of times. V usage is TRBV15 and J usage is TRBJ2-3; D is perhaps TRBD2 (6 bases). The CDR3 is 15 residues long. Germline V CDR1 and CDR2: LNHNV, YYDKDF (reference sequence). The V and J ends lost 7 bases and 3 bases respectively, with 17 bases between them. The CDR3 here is CATNLPGGATDTQYF. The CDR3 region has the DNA TGTGCCACCAACCTCCCCGGGGGAGCAACAGATACGCAGTATTTT.

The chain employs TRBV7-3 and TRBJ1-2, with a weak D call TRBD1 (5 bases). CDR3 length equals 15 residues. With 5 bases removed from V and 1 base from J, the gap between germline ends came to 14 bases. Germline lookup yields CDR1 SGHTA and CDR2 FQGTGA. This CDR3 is CASSPGGGINYGYTF. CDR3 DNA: TGTGCCAGCAGCCCTGGGGGGGGTATTAACTATGGCTACACCTTC.

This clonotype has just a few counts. Here the CDR3 DNA reads TGTGCCAGCAGCCCGGAGGGGGGAACAGATACGCAGTATTTT. Translating it yields CASSPEGGTDTQYF. This chain connects TRBV5-4 to TRBJ2-3, with D possibly being TRBD1 or TRBD2 (6 bases each). CDR1 and CDR2 (germline): SGHNT, YYREEE (reference sequence). V was pared by 4 bases and J by 3 bases, with 12 bases between. This CDR3 region has 14 residues.

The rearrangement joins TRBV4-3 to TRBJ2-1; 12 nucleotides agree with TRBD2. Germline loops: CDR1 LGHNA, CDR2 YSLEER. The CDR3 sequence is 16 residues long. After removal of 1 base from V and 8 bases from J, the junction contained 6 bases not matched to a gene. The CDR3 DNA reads TGCGCCAGCAGCCAAGGGCCTAGCGGGGGGGAGGATGAGCAGTTCTTC. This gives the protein CASSQGPSGGEDEQFF.

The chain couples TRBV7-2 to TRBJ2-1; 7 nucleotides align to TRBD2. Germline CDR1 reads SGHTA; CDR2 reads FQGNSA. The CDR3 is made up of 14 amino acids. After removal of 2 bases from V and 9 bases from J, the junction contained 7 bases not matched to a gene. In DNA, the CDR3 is TGTGCCAGCAGCTTATCGGGGACTACCAGTGAGCAGTTCTTC. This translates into CASSLSGTTSEQFF.

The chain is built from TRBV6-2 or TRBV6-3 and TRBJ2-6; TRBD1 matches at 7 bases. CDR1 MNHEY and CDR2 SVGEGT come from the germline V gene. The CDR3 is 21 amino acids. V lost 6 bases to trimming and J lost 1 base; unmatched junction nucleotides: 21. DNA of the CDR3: TGTGCCAGCAGAGTCCCGACAGGGCTTTCCCAGATTGATTCTGGGGCCAACGTCCTGACTTTC. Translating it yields CASRVPTGLSQIDSGANVLTF.

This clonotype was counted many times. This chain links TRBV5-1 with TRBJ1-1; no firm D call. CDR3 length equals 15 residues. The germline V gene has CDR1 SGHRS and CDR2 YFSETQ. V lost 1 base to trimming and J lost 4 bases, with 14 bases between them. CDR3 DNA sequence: TGCGCCAGCAGCTTGAACGCGAACGGTGTCACTGAAGCTTTCTTT. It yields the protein CASSLNANGVTEAFF.

CDR3 region: CASSRIDSPLHF. CDR3 DNA sequence: TGTGCCAGCAGCCGGATTGATTCACCCCTCCACTTT. V is TRBV5-6 and J is TRBJ1-6; D gene uncertain. Trimming cost V 4 bases and J 8 bases, with 7 bases left between them. The CDR3 is 12 amino acids. CDR1 is SGHDT and CDR2 is YYEEEE in the germline V gene.

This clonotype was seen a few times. CDR3 loop: CASSYSGQGIEAFF. The CDR3, as DNA: TGTGCCAGCAGTTACTCGGGACAGGGGATTGAAGCTTTCTTT. This chain links TRBV6-2 or TRBV6-3 with TRBJ1-1; 10 positions match TRBD1. Losses at the gene ends were 0 bases for V and 7 bases for J; bases not matched to a gene: 2. The germline V gene encodes CDR1 MNHEY and CDR2 SVGEGT. The CDR3 runs 14 residues.

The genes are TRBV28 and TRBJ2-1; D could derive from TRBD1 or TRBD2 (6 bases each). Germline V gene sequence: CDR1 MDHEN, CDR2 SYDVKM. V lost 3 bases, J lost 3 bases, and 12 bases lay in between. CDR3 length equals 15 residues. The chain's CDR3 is CASSFAGHLYNEQFF. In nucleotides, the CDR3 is TGTGCCAGCAGTTTCGCGGGACACCTCTACAATGAGCAGTTCTTC.

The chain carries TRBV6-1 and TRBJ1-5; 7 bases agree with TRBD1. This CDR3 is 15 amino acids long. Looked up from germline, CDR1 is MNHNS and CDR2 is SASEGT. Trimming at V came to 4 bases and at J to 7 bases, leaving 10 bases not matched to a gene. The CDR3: CASSGRQGERQPQHF. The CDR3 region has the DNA TGTGCCAGCAGTGGTCGACAGGGAGAAAGGCAGCCCCAGCATTTT.

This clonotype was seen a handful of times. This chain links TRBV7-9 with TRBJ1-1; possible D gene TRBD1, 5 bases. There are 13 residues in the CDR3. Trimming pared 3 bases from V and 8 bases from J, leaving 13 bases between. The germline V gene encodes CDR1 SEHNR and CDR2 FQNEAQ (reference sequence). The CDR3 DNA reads TGTGCCAGCAGCTTGGCTTTGAAGGGGGAAGCTTTCTTT. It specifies CASSLALKGEAFF.

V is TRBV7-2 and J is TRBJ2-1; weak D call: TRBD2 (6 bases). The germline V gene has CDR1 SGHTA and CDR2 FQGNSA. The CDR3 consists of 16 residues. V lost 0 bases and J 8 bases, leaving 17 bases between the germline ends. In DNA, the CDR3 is TGTGCCAGCAGCTTAGCAGGACTAAGACTAGGCGATGAGCAGTTCTTC. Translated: CASSLAGLRLGDEQFF.

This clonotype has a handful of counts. The CDR3 loop is CATSRQLQETQYF. The CDR3 DNA sequence: TGTGCCACCAGCAGACAGCTCCAAGAGACCCAGTACTTC. The chain recombines TRBV15 with TRBJ2-5; D gene ambiguous. The germline V gene encodes CDR1 LNHNV and CDR2 YYDKDF (reference sequence). This CDR3 is built from 13 residues. Trimming cost V 2 bases and J 1 base, with 5 bases left between them.

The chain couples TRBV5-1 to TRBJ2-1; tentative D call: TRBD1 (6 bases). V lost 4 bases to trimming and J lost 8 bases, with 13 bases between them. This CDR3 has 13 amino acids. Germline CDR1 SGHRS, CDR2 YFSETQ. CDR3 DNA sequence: TGCGCCAGCAGCCCCAACGAGGGGGATGAGCAGTTCTTC. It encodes CASSPNEGDEQFF.

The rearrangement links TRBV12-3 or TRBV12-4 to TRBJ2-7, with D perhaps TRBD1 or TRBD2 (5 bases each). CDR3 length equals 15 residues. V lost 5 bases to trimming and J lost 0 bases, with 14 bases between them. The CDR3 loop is CASSTRDGSSYEQYF. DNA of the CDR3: TGTGCCAGCAGTACTCGGGACGGTAGCTCCTACGAGCAGTACTTC.

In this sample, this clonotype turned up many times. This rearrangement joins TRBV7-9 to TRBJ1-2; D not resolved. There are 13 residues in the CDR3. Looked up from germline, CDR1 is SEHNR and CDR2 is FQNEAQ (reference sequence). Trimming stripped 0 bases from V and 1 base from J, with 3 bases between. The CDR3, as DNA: TGTGCCAGCAGCTTAGCAGTTAACTATGGCTACACCTTC. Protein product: CASSLAVNYGYTF.

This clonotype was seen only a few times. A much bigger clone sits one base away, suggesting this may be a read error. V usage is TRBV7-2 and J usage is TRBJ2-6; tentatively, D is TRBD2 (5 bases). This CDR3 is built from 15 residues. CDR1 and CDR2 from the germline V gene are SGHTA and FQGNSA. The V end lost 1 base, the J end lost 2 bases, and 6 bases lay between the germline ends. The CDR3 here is CASSLGGPGANVLTF. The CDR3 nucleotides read TGTGCCAGCAGCTTAGGAGGGCCTGGGGCCAACGTCCTGACTTTC.

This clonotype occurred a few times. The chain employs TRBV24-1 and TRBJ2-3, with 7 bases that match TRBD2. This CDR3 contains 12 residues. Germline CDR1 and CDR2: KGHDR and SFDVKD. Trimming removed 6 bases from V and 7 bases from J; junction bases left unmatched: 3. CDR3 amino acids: CATSHGGNTQYF. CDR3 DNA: TGTGCCACCAGTCACGGGGGGAATACGCAGTATTTT.

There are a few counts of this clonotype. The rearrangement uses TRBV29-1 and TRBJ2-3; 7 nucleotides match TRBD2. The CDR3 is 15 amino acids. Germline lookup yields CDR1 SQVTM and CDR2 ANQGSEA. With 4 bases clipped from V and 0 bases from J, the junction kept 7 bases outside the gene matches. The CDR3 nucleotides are TGCAGCGTTGCCCCGCTAGCGGCTAGCACAGATACGCAGTATTTT. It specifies CSVAPLAASTDTQYF.

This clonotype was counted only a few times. The CDR3, as DNA: TGTGCCAGCAGCTCCATGACCGGGACAGGGGTCTACAATGAGCAGTTCTTC. Encoded protein: CASSSMTGTGVYNEQFF. The rearrangement uses TRBV5-6 and TRBJ2-1; 10 bases align to TRBD1. V lost 3 bases to trimming and J lost 3 bases; unmatched junction nucleotides: 9. CDR3 length: 17 residues. CDR1 SGHDT and CDR2 YYEEEE come from the germline V gene.

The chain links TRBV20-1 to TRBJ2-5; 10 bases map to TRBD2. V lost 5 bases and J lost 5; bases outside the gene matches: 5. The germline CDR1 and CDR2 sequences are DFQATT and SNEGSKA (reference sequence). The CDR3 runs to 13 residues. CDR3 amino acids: CSARAGGSETQYF. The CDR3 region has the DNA TGCAGTGCTCGAGCGGGGGGGTCCGAGACCCAGTACTTC.

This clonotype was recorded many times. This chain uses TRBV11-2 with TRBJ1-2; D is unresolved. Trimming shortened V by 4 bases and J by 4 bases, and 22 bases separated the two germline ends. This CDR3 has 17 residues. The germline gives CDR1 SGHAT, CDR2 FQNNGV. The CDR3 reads CASSSFRAGGSTYGYTF. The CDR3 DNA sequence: TGTGCCAGCAGCTCGTTCCGTGCGGGAGGCTCGACCTATGGCTACACCTTC.

This chain's CDR3 is CASSYGTLIYEQFF. The DNA for the CDR3 is TGTGCCAGCAGTTATGGGACACTTATCTATGAGCAGTTCTTC. The V call is TRBV6-2 or TRBV6-3, the J call TRBJ2-1; possibly TRBD1 for D (6 bases). Trimming took 3 bases from V and 8 from J, leaving 14 bases between them. Germline V gene sequence: CDR1 MNHEY, CDR2 SVGEGT. The length of the CDR3 is 14 residues.

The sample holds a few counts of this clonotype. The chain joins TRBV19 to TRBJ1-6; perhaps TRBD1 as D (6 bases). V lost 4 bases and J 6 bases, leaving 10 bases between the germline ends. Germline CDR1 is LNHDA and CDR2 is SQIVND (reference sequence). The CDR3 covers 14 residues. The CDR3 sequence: CASSTSGVNSPLHF. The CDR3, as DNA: TGTGCCAGTAGTACCTCAGGGGTTAATTCACCCCTCCACTTT.